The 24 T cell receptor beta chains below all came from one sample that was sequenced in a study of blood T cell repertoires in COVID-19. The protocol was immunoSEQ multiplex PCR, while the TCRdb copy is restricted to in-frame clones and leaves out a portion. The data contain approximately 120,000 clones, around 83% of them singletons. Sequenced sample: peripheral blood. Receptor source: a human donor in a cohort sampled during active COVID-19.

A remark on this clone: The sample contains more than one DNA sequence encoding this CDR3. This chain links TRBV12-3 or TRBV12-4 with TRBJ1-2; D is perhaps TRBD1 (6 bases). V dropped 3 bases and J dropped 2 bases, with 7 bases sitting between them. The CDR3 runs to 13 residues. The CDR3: CASSLQGNYGYTF. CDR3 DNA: TGTGCCAGCAGTTTGCAGGGGAACTATGGCTACACCTTC.

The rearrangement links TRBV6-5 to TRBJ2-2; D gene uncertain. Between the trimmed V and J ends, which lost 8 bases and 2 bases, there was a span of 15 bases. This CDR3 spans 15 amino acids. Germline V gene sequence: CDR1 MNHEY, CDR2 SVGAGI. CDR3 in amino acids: CASGSVYPNTGELFF. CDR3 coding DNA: TGTGCCAGCGGTTCGGTGTATCCTAACACCGGGGAGCTGTTTTTT.

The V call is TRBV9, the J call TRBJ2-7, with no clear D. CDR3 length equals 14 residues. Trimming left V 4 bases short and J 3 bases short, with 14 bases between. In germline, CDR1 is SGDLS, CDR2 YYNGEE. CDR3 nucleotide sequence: TGTGCCAGCAGCCCAGGCGACATCGGCTACGAGCAGTACGTC. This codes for CASSPGDIGYEQYV.

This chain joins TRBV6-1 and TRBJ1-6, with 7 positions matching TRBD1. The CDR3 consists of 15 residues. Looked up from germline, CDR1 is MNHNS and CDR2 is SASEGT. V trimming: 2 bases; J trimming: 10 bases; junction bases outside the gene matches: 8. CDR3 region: CASSENRGVVSPLHF. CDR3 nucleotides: TGTGCCAGCAGTGAAAACAGGGGTGTTGTCTCACCCCTCCACTTT.

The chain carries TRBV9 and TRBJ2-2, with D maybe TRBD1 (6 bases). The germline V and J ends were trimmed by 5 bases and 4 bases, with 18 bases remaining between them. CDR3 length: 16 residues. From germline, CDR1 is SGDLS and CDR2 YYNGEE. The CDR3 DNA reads TGTGCCAGCAGTGGCCCGGGACACCCGACCACCGGGGAGCTGTTTTTT. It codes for CASSGPGHPTTGELFF.

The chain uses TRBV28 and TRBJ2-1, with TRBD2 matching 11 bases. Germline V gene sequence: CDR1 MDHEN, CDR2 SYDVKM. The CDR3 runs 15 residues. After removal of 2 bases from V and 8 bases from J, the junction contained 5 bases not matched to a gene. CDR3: CASSLNLAGGYEQFF. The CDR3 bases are TGTGCCAGCAGTTTAAACCTAGCGGGAGGATATGAGCAGTTCTTC.

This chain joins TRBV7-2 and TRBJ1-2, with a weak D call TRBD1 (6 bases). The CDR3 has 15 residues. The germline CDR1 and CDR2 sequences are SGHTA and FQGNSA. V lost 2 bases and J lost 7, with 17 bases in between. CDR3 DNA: TGTGCCAGCAGCTTAAGGGGGTTGCGGGCGGGTGGCTACACCTTC. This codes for CASSLRGLRAGGYTF.

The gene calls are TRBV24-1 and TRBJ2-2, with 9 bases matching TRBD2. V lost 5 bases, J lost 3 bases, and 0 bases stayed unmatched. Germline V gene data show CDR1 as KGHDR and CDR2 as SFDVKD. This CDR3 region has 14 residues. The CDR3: CATSGGGDTGELFF. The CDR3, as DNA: TGTGCCACCAGTGGCGGGGGGGACACCGGGGAGCTGTTTTTT.

DNA of the CDR3: TGTGCCAGCTGCCGGGGGGGGCACACTGAAGCTTTCTTT. This translates into CASCRGGHTEAFF. This chain links TRBV7-2 with TRBJ1-1; D is possibly TRBD1 (6 bases). CDR3 length equals 13 residues. CDR1 and CDR2 (germline): SGHTA, FQGNSA. V was trimmed by 8 bases and J by 3 bases, leaving 13 bases between them.

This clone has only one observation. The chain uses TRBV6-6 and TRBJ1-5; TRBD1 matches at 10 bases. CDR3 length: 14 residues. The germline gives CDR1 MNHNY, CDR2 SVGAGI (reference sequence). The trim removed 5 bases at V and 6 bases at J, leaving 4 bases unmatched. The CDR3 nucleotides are TGTGCCAGCAGTACCGGGACAGGGGCTCAGCCCCAGCATTTT. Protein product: CASSTGTGAQPQHF.

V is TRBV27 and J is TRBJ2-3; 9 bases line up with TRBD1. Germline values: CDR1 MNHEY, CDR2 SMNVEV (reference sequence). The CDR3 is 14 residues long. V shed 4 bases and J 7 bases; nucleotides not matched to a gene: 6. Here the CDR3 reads CASSSRDRAHTQYF. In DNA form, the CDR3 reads TGTGCCAGCAGTTCCCGGGACAGGGCGCATACGCAGTATTTT.

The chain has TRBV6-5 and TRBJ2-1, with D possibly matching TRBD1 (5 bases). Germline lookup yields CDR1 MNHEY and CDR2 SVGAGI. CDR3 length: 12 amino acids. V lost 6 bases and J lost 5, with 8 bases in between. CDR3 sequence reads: CASSRTHNEQFF. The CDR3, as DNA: TGTGCCAGCAGCCGGACACACAATGAGCAGTTCTTC.

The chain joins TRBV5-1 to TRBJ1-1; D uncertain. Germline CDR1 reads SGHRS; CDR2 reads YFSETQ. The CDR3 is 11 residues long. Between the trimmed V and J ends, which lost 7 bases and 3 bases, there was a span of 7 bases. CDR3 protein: CASARDTEAFF. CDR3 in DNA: TGCGCCAGCGCGCGGGACACTGAAGCTTTCTTT.

The chain's CDR3 is CASSQDGGRADEQFF. In DNA form, the CDR3 reads TGTGCCAGCAGCCAAGACGGCGGGAGAGCCGATGAGCAGTTCTTC. This chain joins TRBV7-2 and TRBJ2-1; TRBD2 aligns across 7 bases. Germline V gene data show CDR1 as SGHTA and CDR2 as FQGNSA. The V gene end was trimmed by 5 bases and the J gene end by 8 bases; junction bases not matched to a gene: 12. The CDR3 contains 15 residues. The complete variable domain, with remaining parts taken from reference TRBV7-2 and TRBJ2-1, reads GAGVSQSPSNKVTEKGKDVELRCDPISGHTALYWYRQSLGQGLEFLIYFQGNSAPDKSGLPSDRFSAERTGGSVSTLTIQRTQQEDSAVYLCASSQDGGRADEQFFGPGTRLTVL.

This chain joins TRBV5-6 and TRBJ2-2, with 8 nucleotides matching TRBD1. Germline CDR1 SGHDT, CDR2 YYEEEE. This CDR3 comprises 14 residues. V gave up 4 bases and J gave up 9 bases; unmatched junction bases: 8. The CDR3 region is CASSRFQGARELFF. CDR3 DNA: TGTGCCAGCAGCAGGTTTCAGGGGGCGCGGGAGCTGTTTTTT. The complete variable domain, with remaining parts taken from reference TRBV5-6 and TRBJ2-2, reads DAGVTQSPTHLIKTRGQQVTLRCSPKSGHDTVSWYQQALGQGPQFIFQYYEEEERQRGNFPDRFSGHQFPNYSSELNVNALLLGDSALYLCASSRFQGARELFFGEGSRLTVL.

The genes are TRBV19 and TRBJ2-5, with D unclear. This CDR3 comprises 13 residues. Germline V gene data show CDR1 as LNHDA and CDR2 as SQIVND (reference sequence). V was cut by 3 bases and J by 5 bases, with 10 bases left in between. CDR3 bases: TGTGCCAGTAGTATTTCCAGTTTGGAGACCCAGTACTTC. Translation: CASSISSLETQYF.

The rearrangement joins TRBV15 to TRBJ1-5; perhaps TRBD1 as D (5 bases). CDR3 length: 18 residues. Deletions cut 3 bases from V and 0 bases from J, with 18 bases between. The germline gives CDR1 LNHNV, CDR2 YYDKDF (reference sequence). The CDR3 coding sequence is TGTGCCACCAGCAGTAATAGGAGGGGAACTTATAGCAATCAGCCCCAGCATTTT. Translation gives CATSSNRRGTYSNQPQHF.

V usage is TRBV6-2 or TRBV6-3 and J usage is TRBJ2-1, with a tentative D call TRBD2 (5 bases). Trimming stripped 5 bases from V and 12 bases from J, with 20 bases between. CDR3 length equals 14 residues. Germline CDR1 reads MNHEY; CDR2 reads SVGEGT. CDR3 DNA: TGTGCCAGCAGTCGAACGACGGAGGCCAGCTCGCAGTTCTTC. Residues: CASSRTTEASSQFF.

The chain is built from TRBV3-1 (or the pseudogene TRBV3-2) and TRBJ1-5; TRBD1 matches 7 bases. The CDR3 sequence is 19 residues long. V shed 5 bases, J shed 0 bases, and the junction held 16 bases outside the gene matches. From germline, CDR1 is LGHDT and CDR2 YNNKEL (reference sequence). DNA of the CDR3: TGTGCCAGCAGCTTACAGGGACAGCCGAGACAAGATAGCAATCAGCCCCAGCATTTT. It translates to CASSLQGQPRQDSNQPQHF.

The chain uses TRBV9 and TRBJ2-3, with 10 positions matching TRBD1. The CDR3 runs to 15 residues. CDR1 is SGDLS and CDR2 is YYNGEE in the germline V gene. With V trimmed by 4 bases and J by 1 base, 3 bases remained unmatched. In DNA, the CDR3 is TGTGCCAGCAGCACCGGGACAGGGGGCACAGATACGCAGTATTTT. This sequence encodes CASSTGTGGTDTQYF.

As DNA, the CDR3 is TGTGCCAGCCGACTTCCCGAGCGGGAGAACACCGGGGAGCTGTTTTTT. This codes for CASRLPERENTGELFF. The chain recombines TRBV7-9 with TRBJ2-2, with 7 bases identical to TRBD2. V gave up 8 bases and J gave up 1 base; unmatched junction bases: 10. The CDR3 covers 16 residues. Looked up from germline, CDR1 is SEHNR and CDR2 is FQNEAQ (reference sequence).

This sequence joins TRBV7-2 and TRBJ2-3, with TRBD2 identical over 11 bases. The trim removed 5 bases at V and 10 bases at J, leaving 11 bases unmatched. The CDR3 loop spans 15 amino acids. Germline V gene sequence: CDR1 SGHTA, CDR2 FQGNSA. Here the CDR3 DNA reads TGTGCCAGCAGCCTACAACTAGCGGGAGCGTCGGCGCAGTATTTT. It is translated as CASSLQLAGASAQYF. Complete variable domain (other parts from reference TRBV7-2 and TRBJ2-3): GAGVSQSPSNKVTEKGKDVELRCDPISGHTALYWYRQSLGQGLEFLIYFQGNSAPDKSGLPSDRFSAERTGGSVSTLTIQRTQQEDSAVYLCASSLQLAGASAQYFGPGTRLTVL.

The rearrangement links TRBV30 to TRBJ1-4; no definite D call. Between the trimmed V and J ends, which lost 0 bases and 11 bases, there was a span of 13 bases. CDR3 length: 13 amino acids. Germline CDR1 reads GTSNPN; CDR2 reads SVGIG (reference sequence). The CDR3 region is CAWSVGRGGKLFF. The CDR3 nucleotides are TGTGCCTGGAGTGTAGGTCGAGGAGGGAAACTGTTTTTT.

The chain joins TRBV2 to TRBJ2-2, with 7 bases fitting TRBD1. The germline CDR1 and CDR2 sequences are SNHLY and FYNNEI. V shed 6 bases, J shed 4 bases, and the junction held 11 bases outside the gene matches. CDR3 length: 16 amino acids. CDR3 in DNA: TGTGCCAGCAGACAAGAGGGGGCGCAAATCACCGGGGAGCTGTTTTTT. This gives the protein CASRQEGAQITGELFF.